This is a list of T cell receptor beta chains from one sample in a study of T cells in Graves' hyperthyroidism and ophthalmopathy. TCRdb passed the multiplex PCR reads through MiXCR, listing each CDR3 protein once. The sample comprises about 690,000 distinct CDR3 sequences, approximately 15% of which are singletons, and roughly 15% rests with the top ten. Sequenced sample: blood. The receptors derive from a man in his forties or fifties with Graves' hyperthyroidism. The conserved cysteine and the conserved F or W are not part of the CDR3 here.

>TRBV9
ASSTGTSGSREQY
>TRBV7-9
ASTNRGATYNEQF
>TRBV7-9
ASSHRVRRETQY
>TRBV19
ASSMGGGPAPYYEQY
>TRBV19
ASSIPGTSYYEQY
>TRBV29-1
SVEEGGNEQF
>TRBV27
ASSSRAGRYANYGYT
>TRBV19
ASHSTVAVGGWNEQF
>TRBV20-1
SATTILNGRISGNTIY
>TRBV20-1
SVSRARENQPQH
>TRBV10-3
AIGGQGATGELF
>TRBV30
AWRPPIRTEQY
>TRBV20-1
SARGGRALGNEQY
>TRBV28
ASSHRVSGANVLT
>TRBV6-2/TRBV6-3
ASSSRDSTASHYGYT
>TRBV27
ASRSLLYNEQF
>TRBV6-2/TRBV6-3
ASSYDKGAYEQY
>TRBV29-1
SAVEGFERQY
>TRBV6-1
ASAERGPTDTQY
>TRBV27
ASSMGDSTYEQY
>TRBV7-3
ASSTGSGNTGELF
>TRBV28
ASSSIRLAGVLNEQF
>TRBV11-3
ASSLDGTSGNLGQYNEQF
>TRBV30
AWSSSVTVGTDTQY
>TRBV29-1
SVASGTHTGELF
>TRBV9
ASSVALGTSVMDDEQF
>TRBV29-1
SARDSSSYEQY
>TRBV27
ASSLITNTEAF
>TRBV6-2/TRBV6-3
ASSYPVGDGRLSSGNTIY
>TRBV10-3
AISESAVFSSYEQY
>TRBV24-1
ATSDWTGISYEQY
>TRBV11-1
ASSSREQGAVTGELF
>TRBV9
ASSSSGVTDTQY